This T cell receptor (beta chain) was identified in a study of long-term antiretroviral therapy in people with HIV. Across the study: Some samples came about a decade before the 2015 immediate-ART recommendation, and these were the earliest.

The CDR3 totals 12 residues. Trimming pared 0 bases from V and 6 bases from J, leaving 6 bases between. CDR1 is SGHRS and CDR2 is YFSETQ in the germline V gene. It was version v3.0 of the immunoSEQ assay that was run at survey level. The table came from immunoSEQ multiplex PCR; TCRdb's copy has only in-frame clones and leaves some out. The sample has 16,000 or so clones; roughly 95% are singletons. Post-ART PBMC samples numbered at least two per donor, and pre-ART ones at least one. Sequences were derived from unsorted PBMCs, sampled 10 to 12 years after starting antiretroviral therapy. The sequence was obtained from a man aged 30 to 45 with HIV. V gene TRBV5-1 combines with J gene TRBJ1-1; D gene ambiguous. This CDR3 is CASSLAGSEAFF. The CDR3, as DNA: TGCGCCAGCAGCTTGGCCGGGTCTGAAGCTTTCTTT.